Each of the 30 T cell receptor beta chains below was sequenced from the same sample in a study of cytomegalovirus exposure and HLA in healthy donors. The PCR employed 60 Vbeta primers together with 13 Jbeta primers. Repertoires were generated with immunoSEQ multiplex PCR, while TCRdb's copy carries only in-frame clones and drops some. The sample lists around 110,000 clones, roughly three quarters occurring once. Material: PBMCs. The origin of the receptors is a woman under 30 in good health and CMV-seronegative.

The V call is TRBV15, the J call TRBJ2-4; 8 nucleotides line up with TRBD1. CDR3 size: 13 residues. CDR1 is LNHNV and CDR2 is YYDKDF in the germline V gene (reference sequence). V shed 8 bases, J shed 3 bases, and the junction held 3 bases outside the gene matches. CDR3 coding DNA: TGTGCCACCTCGACAGGGGTCAAAAACATTCAGTACTTC. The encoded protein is CATSTGVKNIQYF. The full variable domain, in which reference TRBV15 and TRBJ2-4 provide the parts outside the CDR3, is DAMVIQNPRYQVTQFGKPVTLSCSQTLNHNVMYWYQQKSSQAPKLLFHYYDKDFNNEADTPDNFQSRRPNTSFCFLDIRSPGLGDTAMYLCATSTGVKNIQYFGAGTRLSVL.

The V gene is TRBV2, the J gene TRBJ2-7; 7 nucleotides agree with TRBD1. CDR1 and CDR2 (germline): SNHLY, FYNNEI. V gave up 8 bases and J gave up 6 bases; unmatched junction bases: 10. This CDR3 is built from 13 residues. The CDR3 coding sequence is TGTGCCAGCTCCCATGACAGGGAAACCGAGCAGTACTTC. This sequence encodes CASSHDRETEQYF.

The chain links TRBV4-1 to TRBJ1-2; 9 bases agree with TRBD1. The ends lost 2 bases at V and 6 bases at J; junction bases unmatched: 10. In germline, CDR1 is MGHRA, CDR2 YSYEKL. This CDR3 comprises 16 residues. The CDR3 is CASSQPGQGRRNGYTF. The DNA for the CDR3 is TGCGCCAGCAGCCAACCGGGACAGGGTAGGAGAAATGGCTACACCTTC.

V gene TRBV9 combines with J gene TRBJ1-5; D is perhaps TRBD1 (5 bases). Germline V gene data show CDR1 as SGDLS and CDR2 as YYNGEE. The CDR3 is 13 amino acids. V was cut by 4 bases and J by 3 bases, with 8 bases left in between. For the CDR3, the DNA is TGTGCCAGCAGCAGGGGTAACAATCAGCCCCAGCATTTT. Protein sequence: CASSRGNNQPQHF.

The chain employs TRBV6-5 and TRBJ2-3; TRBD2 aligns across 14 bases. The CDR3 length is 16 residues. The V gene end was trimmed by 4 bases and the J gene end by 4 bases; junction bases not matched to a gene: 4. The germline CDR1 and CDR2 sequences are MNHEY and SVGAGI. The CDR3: CASSSRLAGGPDTQYF. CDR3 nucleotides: TGTGCCAGCAGTTCGCGACTAGCGGGGGGGCCAGATACGCAGTATTTT.

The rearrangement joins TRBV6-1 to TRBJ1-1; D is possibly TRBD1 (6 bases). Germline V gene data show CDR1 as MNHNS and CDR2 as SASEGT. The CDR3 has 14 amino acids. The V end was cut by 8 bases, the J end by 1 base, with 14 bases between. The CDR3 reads CASFGQTPNTEAFF. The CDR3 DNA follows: TGTGCCAGCTTTGGACAGACGCCGAACACTGAAGCTTTCTTT.

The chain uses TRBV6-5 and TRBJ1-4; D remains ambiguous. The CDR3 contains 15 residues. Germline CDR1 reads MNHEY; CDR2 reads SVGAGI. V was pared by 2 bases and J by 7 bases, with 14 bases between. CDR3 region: CASSYAAGNAEKLFF. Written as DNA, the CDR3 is TGTGCCAGCAGTTACGCCGCGGGGAATGCTGAAAAACTGTTTTTT.

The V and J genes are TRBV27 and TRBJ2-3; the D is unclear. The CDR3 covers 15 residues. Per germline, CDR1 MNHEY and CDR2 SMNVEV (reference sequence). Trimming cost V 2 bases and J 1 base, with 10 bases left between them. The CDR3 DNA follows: TGTGCCAGCAGTTTAATAGAGGTGGGCACAGATACGCAGTATTTT. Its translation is CASSLIEVGTDTQYF.

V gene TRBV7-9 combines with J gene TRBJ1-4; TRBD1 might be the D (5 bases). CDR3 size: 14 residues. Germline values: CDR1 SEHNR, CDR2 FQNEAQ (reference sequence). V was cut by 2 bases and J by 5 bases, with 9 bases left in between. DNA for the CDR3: TGTGCCAGCAGCTTAAGACAGATAAATGAAAAACTGTTTTTT. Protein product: CASSLRQINEKLFF.

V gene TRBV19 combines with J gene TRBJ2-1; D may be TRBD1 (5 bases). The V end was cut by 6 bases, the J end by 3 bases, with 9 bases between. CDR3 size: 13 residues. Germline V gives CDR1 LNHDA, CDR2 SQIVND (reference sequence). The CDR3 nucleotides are TGTGCCAGTAGCTCGACAGACTACAATGAGCAGTTCTTC. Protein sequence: CASSSTDYNEQFF.

Written as DNA, the CDR3 is TGTGCCAGCAGTTACCCAAGCGGGGGGTTTTACAATGAGCAGTTCTTC. Translation: CASSYPSGGFYNEQFF. The chain uses TRBV6-5 and TRBJ2-1; 9 bases fit TRBD2. The ends lost 2 bases at V and 4 bases at J; junction bases unmatched: 6. This CDR3 has 16 residues. CDR1 and CDR2 from the germline V gene are MNHEY and SVGAGI.

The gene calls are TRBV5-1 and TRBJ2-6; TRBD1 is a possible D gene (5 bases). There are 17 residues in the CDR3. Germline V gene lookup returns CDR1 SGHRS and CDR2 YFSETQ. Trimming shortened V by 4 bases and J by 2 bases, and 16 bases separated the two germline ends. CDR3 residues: CASSADSPTTGANVLTF. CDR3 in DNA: TGCGCCAGCAGCGCTGACAGTCCTACTACTGGGGCCAACGTCCTGACTTTC.

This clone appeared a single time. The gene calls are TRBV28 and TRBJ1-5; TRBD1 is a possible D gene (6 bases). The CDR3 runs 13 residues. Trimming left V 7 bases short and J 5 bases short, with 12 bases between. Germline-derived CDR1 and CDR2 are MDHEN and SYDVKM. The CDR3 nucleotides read TGTGCCAGCATGGCAGGGGATGATCAGCCCCAGCATTTT. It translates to CASMAGDDQPQHF.

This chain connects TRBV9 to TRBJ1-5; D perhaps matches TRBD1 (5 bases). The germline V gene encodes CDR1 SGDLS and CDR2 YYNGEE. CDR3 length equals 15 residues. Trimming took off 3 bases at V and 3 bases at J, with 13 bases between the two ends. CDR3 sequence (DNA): TGTGCCAGCAGCGGGGGCGGGATAAACAATCAGCCCCAGCATTTT. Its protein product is CASSGGGINNQPQHF.

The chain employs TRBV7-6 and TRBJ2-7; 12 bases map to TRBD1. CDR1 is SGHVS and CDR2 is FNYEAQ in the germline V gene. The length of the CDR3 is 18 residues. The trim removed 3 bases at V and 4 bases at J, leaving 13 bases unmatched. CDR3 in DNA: TGTGCCAGCAGCTTTCGTATGCCCGGGGGACAGGGGGCGTACGAGCAGTACTTC. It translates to CASSFRMPGGQGAYEQYF.

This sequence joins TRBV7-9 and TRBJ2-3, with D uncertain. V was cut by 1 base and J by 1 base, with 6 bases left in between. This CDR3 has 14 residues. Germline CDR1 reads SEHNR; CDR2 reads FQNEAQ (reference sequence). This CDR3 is CASSLVTGTDTQYF. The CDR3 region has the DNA TGTGCCAGCAGCTTAGTAACAGGCACAGATACGCAGTATTTT.

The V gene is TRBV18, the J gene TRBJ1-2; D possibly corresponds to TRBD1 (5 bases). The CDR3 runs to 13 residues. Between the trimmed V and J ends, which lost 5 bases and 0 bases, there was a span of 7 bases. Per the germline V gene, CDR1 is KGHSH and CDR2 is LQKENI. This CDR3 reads CASSETANYGYTF. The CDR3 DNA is TGTGCCAGCTCAGAGACAGCTAACTATGGCTACACCTTC.

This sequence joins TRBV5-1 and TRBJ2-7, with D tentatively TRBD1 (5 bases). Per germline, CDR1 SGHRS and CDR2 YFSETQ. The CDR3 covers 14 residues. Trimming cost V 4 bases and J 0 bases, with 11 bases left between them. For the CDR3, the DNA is TGCGCCAGCAGCCCCCAGGGATTCTCCTACGAGCAGTACTTC. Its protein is CASSPQGFSYEQYF.

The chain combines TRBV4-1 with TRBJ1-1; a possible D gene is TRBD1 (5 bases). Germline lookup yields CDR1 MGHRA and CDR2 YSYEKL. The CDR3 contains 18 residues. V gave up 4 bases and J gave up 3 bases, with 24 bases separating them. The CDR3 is CASSRSRLGTGGDTEAFF. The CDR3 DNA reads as TGCGCCAGCAGCCGATCAAGGCTCGGGACGGGGGGAGACACTGAAGCTTTCTTT.

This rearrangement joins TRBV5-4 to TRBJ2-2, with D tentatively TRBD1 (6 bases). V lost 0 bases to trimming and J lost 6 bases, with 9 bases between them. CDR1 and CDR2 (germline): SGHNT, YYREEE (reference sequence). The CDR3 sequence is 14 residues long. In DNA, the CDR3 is TGTGCCAGCAGCTTGGGGGCAGGGGCCGGGGAGCTGTTTTTT. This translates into CASSLGAGAGELFF.

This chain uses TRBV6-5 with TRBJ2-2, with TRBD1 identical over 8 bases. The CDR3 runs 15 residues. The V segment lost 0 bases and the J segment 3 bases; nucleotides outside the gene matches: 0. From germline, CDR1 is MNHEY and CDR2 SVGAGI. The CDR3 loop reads CASSYSTGDTGELFF. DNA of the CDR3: TGTGCCAGCAGTTACTCGACAGGGGACACCGGGGAGCTGTTTTTT.

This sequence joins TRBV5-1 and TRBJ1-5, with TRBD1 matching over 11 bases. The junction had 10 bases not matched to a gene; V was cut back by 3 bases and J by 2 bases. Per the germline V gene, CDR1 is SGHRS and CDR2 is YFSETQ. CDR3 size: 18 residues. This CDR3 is CASSWGQGDIEGNQPQHF. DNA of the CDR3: TGCGCCAGCAGCTGGGGACAGGGGGACATCGAGGGCAATCAGCCCCAGCATTTT. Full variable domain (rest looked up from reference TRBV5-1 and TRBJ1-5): KAGVTQTPRYLIKTRGQQVTLSCSPISGHRSVSWYQQTPGQGLQFLFEYFSETQRNKGNFPGRFSGRQFSNSRSEMNVSTLELGDSALYLCASSWGQGDIEGNQPQHFGDGTRLSIL.

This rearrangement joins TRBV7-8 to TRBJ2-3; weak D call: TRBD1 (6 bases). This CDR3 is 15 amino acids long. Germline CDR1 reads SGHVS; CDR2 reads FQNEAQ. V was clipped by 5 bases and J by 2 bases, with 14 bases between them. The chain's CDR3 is CASSPRRGYTDTQYF. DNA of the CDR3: TGTGCCAGCAGCCCCCGCAGGGGTTACACAGATACGCAGTATTTT.

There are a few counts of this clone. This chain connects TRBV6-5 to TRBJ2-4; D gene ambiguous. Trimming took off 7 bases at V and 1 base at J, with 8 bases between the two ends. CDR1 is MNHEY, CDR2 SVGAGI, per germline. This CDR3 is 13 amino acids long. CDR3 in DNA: TGTGCCAGCAAGAGTGGTGCCAAAAACATTCAGTACTTC. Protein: CASKSGAKNIQYF.

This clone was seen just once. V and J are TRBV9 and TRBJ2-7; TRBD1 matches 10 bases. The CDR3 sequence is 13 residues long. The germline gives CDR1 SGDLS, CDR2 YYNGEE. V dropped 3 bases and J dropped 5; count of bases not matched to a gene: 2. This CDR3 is CASSGQGADEQYF. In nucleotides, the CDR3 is TGTGCCAGCAGCGGACAGGGGGCCGACGAGCAGTACTTC.

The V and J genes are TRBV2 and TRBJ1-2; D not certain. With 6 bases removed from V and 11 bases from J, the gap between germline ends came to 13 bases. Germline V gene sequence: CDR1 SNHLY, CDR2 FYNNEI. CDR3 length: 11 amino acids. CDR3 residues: CASSVAYGYTF. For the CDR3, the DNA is TGTGCCAGCAGCGTCGCCTACGGTTACACCTTC.

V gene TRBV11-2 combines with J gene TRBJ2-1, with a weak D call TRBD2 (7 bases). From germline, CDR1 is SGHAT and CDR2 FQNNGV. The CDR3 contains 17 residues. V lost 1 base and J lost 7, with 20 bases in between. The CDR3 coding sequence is TGTGCCAGCAGCTTAGGGGGGGGCAGGGGACTGTGGAATGAGCAGTTCTTC. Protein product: CASSLGGGRGLWNEQFF.

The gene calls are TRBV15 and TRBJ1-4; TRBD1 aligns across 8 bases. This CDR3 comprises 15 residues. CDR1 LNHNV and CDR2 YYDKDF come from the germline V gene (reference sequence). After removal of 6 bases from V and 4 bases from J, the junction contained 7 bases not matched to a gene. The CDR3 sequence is CATSTGTGLNEKLFF. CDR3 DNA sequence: TGTGCCACCAGTACCGGGACAGGCCTTAATGAAAAACTGTTTTTT.

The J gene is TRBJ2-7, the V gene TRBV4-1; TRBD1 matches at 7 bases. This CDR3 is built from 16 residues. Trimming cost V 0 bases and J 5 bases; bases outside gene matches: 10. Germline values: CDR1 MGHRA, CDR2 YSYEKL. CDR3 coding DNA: TGCGCCAGCAGCCAAGATATGAACAGGGGAAGGAACGAGCAGTACTTC. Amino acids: CASSQDMNRGRNEQYF.

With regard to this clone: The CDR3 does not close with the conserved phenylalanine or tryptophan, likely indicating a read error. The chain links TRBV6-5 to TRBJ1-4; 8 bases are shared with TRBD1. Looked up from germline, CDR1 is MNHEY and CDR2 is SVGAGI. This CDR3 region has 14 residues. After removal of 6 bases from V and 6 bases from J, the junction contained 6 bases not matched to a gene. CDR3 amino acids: CASRRTGSDEKLFV. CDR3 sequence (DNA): TGTGCCAGCAGGAGGACAGGGAGTGATGAAAAACTGTTTGTT.